Described below is a single TCR beta chain sequence and its context. Its matching antigen is unknown. This sample is drawn from a study of shared clonotypes between healthy human individuals. General study results and limits: Of the naive CD4 clonotypes, around 4.9% were shared across a few donors.

The study ran the assay at deep level. Replicate PCRs run on sorted subsets employed around 200 ng DNA, 25,000 to 35,000 T cell genomes. TCRdb's copy holds only in-frame clones and misses some; the assay was immunoSEQ multiplex PCR. This sample has 1.4 million to 1.5 million clones, with around 97% found just once. The germline gives CDR1 WNHNN, CDR2 SYGVQD (reference sequence). V lost 4 bases, J lost 7 bases, and 8 bases lay in between. The CDR3 runs 11 residues. Donors were healthy HIV-negative adults without recently reported acute infections or vaccinations. Material: naive CD4+ T cells sorted from blood. This sample's subset: CD45RA+ positively selected. The TCR sequence derives from a man aged 25 to 45 in good health. The rearrangement uses TRBV10-1 and TRBJ2-7; no clear D. CDR3 nucleotide sequence: TGCGCCAGCAGTGTAGTGGGGGAGCAGTACTTC. Protein: CASSVVGEQYF.